A single sample is the source of the 19 T cell receptor beta chains below, sequenced in a study of pediatric ulcerative colitis. Profiling relied on immunoSEQ multiplex PCR, and the TCRdb table lists in-frame clones only, not all of them. This sample carries under 20,000 clones, roughly 74% of them seen once, and the ten largest clones take 6% to 7%. Rectal tissue came from one to two pinch biopsies taken at colonoscopy. The sequenced sample was gut tissue. These receptors were collected from a boy aged 10-17 years with moderate ulcerative colitis.

The chain uses TRBV5-1 and TRBJ2-1; maybe TRBD1 (7 bases). CDR1 and CDR2 (germline): SGHRS, YFSETQ. V shed 7 bases and J shed 4 bases, with 15 bases lying between them. The CDR3 is 14 residues long. The CDR3 region is CASGGGQQYNEQFF. The CDR3 nucleotides read TGCGCCAGCGGAGGGGGACAGCAGTACAATGAGCAGTTCTTC.

The chain is built from TRBV27 and TRBJ2-3; 13 bases match TRBD2. With 5 bases clipped from V and 5 bases from J, the junction kept 7 bases outside the gene matches. The CDR3 has 16 residues. CDR1 MNHEY and CDR2 SMNVEV come from the germline V gene (reference sequence). The CDR3 bases are TGTGCCAGCAGTATCTCGACTAGCGGGGGGAAAGATACGCAGTATTTT. Translation: CASSISTSGGKDTQYF.

This clone was seen a few times. The CDR3 sequence is CASSLVRGGEQFF. CDR3 coding DNA: TGTGCCAGCAGCTTAGTGAGAGGTGGTGAGCAGTTCTTC. This chain links TRBV11-2 with TRBJ2-1, with D hard to call. Trimming took 1 base from V and 9 from J, leaving 10 bases between them. This CDR3 spans 13 amino acids. CDR1 and CDR2 (germline): SGHAT, FQNNGV.

J is TRBJ2-5 and V is TRBV6-1; D ambiguous. CDR3 length: 12 residues. Trimming cost V 6 bases and J 5 bases, with 10 bases left between them. Germline assignment: CDR1 MNHNS and CDR2 SASEGT. CDR3 DNA sequence: TGTGCCAGCAGCCCGTCCCGGGAGACCCAGTACTTC. This encodes CASSPSRETQYF.

The V call is TRBV19, the J call TRBJ2-7; D is perhaps TRBD1 (5 bases). V gave up 4 bases and J gave up 3 bases, with 16 bases separating them. This CDR3 region has 15 residues. CDR1 is LNHDA, CDR2 SQIVND, per germline (reference sequence). The CDR3, as DNA: TGTGCCAGTAGTACCCCCATTACAGGTTTCTACGAGCAGTACTTC. It yields the protein CASSTPITGFYEQYF.

This clone showed up just a few times. This rearrangement joins TRBV7-6 to TRBJ1-2; TRBD1 is a possible D gene (6 bases). CDR3 length: 13 residues. Germline-derived CDR1 and CDR2 are SGHVS and FNYEAQ. The V end lost 2 bases, the J end lost 8 bases, and 12 bases lay between the germline ends. CDR3 nucleotide sequence: TGTGCCAGCAGCTTATTTCCAGGGGTAGGCTACACCTTC. Translated: CASSLFPGVGYTF.

V is TRBV19 and J is TRBJ1-4, with D maybe TRBD1 (5 bases). Germline V gives CDR1 LNHDA, CDR2 SQIVND (reference sequence). V shed 8 bases and J shed 6 bases, with 13 bases lying between them. The CDR3 is 13 residues long. The CDR3 bases are TGTGCCAGTCGTAGGGGCTTTTATGAAAAACTGTTTTTT. It specifies CASRRGFYEKLFF.

The genes are TRBV27 and TRBJ1-1; a possible D gene is TRBD1 (6 bases). The CDR3 runs 11 residues. Between the trimmed V and J ends, which lost 6 bases and 9 bases, there was a span of 11 bases. CDR1 is MNHEY and CDR2 is SMNVEV in the germline V gene (reference sequence). CDR3 sequence (DNA): TGTGCCAGCAGCCCGGGACATAAAGCTTTCTTT. It yields the protein CASSPGHKAFF.

The CDR3 bases are TGTGCCAGCTCACGACAGACCTTTGCGGGACGCTCCTACAATGAGCAGTTCTTC. Residues: CASSRQTFAGRSYNEQFF. This chain links TRBV18 with TRBJ2-1; tentatively, D is TRBD2 (6 bases). Germline V CDR1 and CDR2: KGHSH, LQKENI. The CDR3 is made up of 18 amino acids. Deletions cut 4 bases from V and 0 bases from J, with 19 bases between.

This sequence joins TRBV6-6 and TRBJ2-1; TRBD2 aligns across 10 bases. The length of the CDR3 is 15 residues. With V trimmed by 5 bases and J by 3 bases, 4 bases remained unmatched. CDR1 and CDR2 from the germline V gene are MNHNY and SVGAGI (reference sequence). The CDR3 loop is CASSPQRGGYNEQFF. In nucleotides, the CDR3 is TGTGCCAGCAGTCCCCAGCGGGGGGGCTACAATGAGCAGTTCTTC.

CDR3 DNA: TGCAGCGTTGCCCGAATCGATGAGCAGTTCTTC. This codes for CSVARIDEQFF. V usage is TRBV29-1 and J usage is TRBJ2-1; D is undetermined. The V gene's germline CDR1 is SQVTM and CDR2 ANQGSEA. CDR3 size: 11 residues. V lost 4 bases to trimming and J lost 8 bases, with 9 bases between them.

This chain joins TRBV29-1 and TRBJ2-5; D is ambiguous. Trimming shortened V by 1 base and J by 3 bases, and 15 bases separated the two germline ends. From germline, CDR1 is SQVTM and CDR2 ANQGSEA. There are 15 residues in the CDR3. CDR3 bases: TGCAGCGTTGAAGCCGACGCGTGGAGAGAAGAGACCCAGTACTTC. Amino acids: CSVEADAWREETQYF.

This chain uses TRBV4-1 with TRBJ1-5, with a tentative D call TRBD1 (6 bases). This CDR3 region has 16 residues. Germline lookup yields CDR1 MGHRA and CDR2 YSYEKL. The V end lost 3 bases, the J end lost 0 bases, and 12 bases lay between the germline ends. Here the CDR3 reads CASSHKQGNSNQPQHF. CDR3 in DNA: TGCGCCAGCAGCCACAAACAGGGAAATAGCAATCAGCCCCAGCATTTT.

This clone showed up just a few times. The V call is TRBV2, the J call TRBJ2-1, with TRBD2 matching 7 bases. Unmatched junction bases numbered 4, after V lost 8 bases and J lost 0 bases. The CDR3 extends over 14 amino acids. The germline V gene has CDR1 SNHLY and CDR2 FYNNEI. The CDR3 loop reads CASGPGGSYNEQFF. In nucleotides, the CDR3 is TGTGCCAGCGGGCCGGGGGGCTCCTACAATGAGCAGTTCTTC. The variable domain in full, completed from reference TRBV2 and TRBJ2-1, reads EPEVTQTPSHQVTQMGQEVILRCVPISNHLYFYWYRQILGQKVEFLVSFYNNEISEKSEIFDDQFSVERPDGSNFTLKIRSTKLEDSAMYFCASGPGGSYNEQFFGPGTRLTVL.

The chain joins TRBV11-2 to TRBJ2-6; D ambiguous. The CDR3 has 14 residues. Germline loops: CDR1 SGHAT, CDR2 FQNNGV. V was shortened by 5 bases and J by 12 bases, with 17 bases between the two germline ends. CDR3 DNA: TGTGCCAGCAGCAGACTTTTTGGGATCGCCGTCCTGACTTTC. It specifies CASSRLFGIAVLTF.

Only a few counts were recorded for this clone. This chain connects TRBV18 to TRBJ1-2; 9 nucleotides align to TRBD1. V lost 1 base and J lost 5; bases outside the gene matches: 5. Germline-derived CDR1 and CDR2 are KGHSH and LQKENI. This CDR3 has 15 residues. Here the CDR3 reads CASSPRGDREYGYTF. The DNA of the CDR3 is TGTGCCAGCTCACCACGAGGGGACAGGGAGTATGGCTACACCTTC. Using reference TRBV18 and TRBJ1-2 for the parts outside the CDR3, the full variable domain is NAGVMQNPRHLVRRRGQEARLRCSPMKGHSHVYWYRQLPEEGLKFMVYLQKENIIDESGMPKERFSAEFPKEGPSILRIQQVVRGDSAAYFCASSPRGDREYGYTFGSGTRLTVV.

This clone was found a few times. J is TRBJ2-3 and V is TRBV6-1; perhaps TRBD1 as D (5 bases). Trimming took 1 base from V and 8 from J, leaving 16 bases between them. CDR3 length: 15 residues. Germline assignment: CDR1 MNHNS and CDR2 SASEGT. In DNA form, the CDR3 reads TGTGCCAGCAGTGAAGGTGGGGCCCTTCTAGGTACGCAGTATTTT. This gives the protein CASSEGGALLGTQYF.

This clone was recorded a few times. Here the CDR3 reads CASRREASNEQYF. The CDR3 nucleotides read TGTGCCAGCAGGCGGGAAGCGTCCAACGAGCAGTACTTC. This chain connects TRBV2 to TRBJ2-7; D possibly corresponds to TRBD2 (6 bases). The CDR3 covers 13 residues. Germline V lookup: CDR1 SNHLY, CDR2 FYNNEI. Trimming took off 6 bases at V and 5 bases at J, with 14 bases between the two ends.

This clone was counted between two and nine times. The CDR3, as DNA: TGCGCCAGCAGTCGGGACTACAGCACAGATACGCAGTATTTT. Protein: CASSRDYSTDTQYF. The chain couples TRBV10-1 to TRBJ2-3; 7 nucleotides line up with TRBD2. CDR3 length: 14 amino acids. CDR1 is WNHNN, CDR2 SYGVQD, per germline (reference sequence). V lost 5 bases, J lost 0 bases, and 2 bases stayed unmatched.